Described below is a single T cell receptor beta chain sequence and its context. In the authors' workflow: The authors estimated nucleated cell counts from reference gene primer amplification. Using immunoSEQ multiplex PCR, the repertoire was profiled, and TCRdb retains in-frame clones only, with some absent. The V and J calls and clone size are taken from that table; D and trimming were inferred from the DNA. The sample has approximately 70,000 clones, 87% seen once; the top ten hold approximately 3.6%. The Seattle patients, enrolled during active infection, were followed longitudinally. CDR1 is MDHEN and CDR2 is SYDVKM in the germline V gene. Trimming cost V 7 bases and J 6 bases, with 18 bases left between them. This CDR3 region has 14 residues. The data stem from a study of blood T cell repertoires in COVID-19.

This TCR was recovered from a woman aged 45 to 65 with COVID-19, enrolled during active disease. The chain combines TRBV28 with TRBJ1-1, with unresolved D. Specimen: peripheral blood. The CDR3, as DNA: TGTGCCAGCAAACCAGGAAGGAATATGGCTGAAGCTTTCTTT. Translated: CASKPGRNMAEAFF.